These 26 T cell receptor beta chains came from one sample sequenced in a study of beta chain features in type 1 diabetes. As every portion of the isolated RNA was reverse transcribed, the sequencing read expressed TCRB transcripts. Method: immunoSEQ multiplex PCR; TCRdb's copy keeps in-frame clones and lacks some. This sample has a few hundred thousand clones, with 14% found just once. The specimen was naive CD4+ T cells from blood. The source of these receptors is a man aged 25 to 40 in good health.

This clone showed up just a few times. The chain carries TRBV7-2 and TRBJ2-1; 7 bases are a match to TRBD1. The germline gives CDR1 SGHTA, CDR2 FQGNSA. Trimming removed 2 bases from V and 7 bases from J; junction bases left unmatched: 5. The CDR3 extends over 14 amino acids. The DNA for the CDR3 is TGTGCCAGCAGCTTAAAGAGACAGGGAAATGAGCAGTTCTTC. The encoded protein is CASSLKRQGNEQFF.

The chain recombines TRBV5-6 with TRBJ2-7; D could derive from TRBD1 or TRBD2 (5 bases each). This CDR3 spans 14 amino acids. V was shortened by 4 bases and J by 6 bases, with 17 bases between the two germline ends. Germline V gene sequence: CDR1 SGHDT, CDR2 YYEEEE. Written as DNA, the CDR3 is TGTGCCAGCAGCATACCGGGACGGACTGCCGAGCAGTACTTC. It codes for CASSIPGRTAEQYF.

V is TRBV9 and J is TRBJ2-3, with D tentatively TRBD1 (6 bases). Trimming left V 4 bases short and J 4 bases short, with 19 bases between. The CDR3 covers 16 residues. In germline, CDR1 is SGDLS, CDR2 YYNGEE. CDR3 protein: CASSPGVGVFADTQYF. The CDR3 DNA reads as TGTGCCAGCAGCCCAGGGGTAGGGGTTTTCGCAGATACGCAGTATTTT. Using reference TRBV9 and TRBJ2-3 for the parts outside the CDR3, the full variable domain is DSGVTQTPKHLITATGQRVTLRCSPRSGDLSVYWYQQSLDQGLQFLIQYYNGEERAKGNILERFSAQQFPDLHSELNLSSLELGDSALYFCASSPGVGVFADTQYFGPGTRLTVL.

The chain combines TRBV18 with TRBJ1-1; D ambiguous. CDR1 is KGHSH and CDR2 is LQKENI in the germline V gene. The CDR3 loop spans 12 amino acids. The V end lost 8 bases, the J end lost 4 bases, and 11 bases lay between the germline ends. CDR3 in amino acids: CASGKLGTEAFF. In nucleotides, the CDR3 is TGTGCCAGCGGCAAGCTGGGCACTGAAGCTTTCTTT.

This clone was counted between two and nine times. This chain joins TRBV29-1 and TRBJ1-4; 8 positions agree with TRBD1. V was pared by 7 bases and J by 4 bases, with 5 bases of the junction left unmatched. The CDR3 runs to 13 residues. Germline lookup yields CDR1 SQVTM and CDR2 ANQGSEA. The CDR3 region is CSARQGHNEKLFF. In DNA, the CDR3 is TGCAGCGCCCGACAGGGGCATAATGAAAAACTGTTTTTT. The full variable domain, with the rest looked up from reference TRBV29-1 and TRBJ1-4, is SAVISQKPSRDICQRGTSLTIQCQVDSQVTMMFWYRQQPGQSLTLIATANQGSEATYESGFVIDKFPISRPNLTFSTLTVSNMSPEDSSIYLCSARQGHNEKLFFGSGTQLSVL.

The DNA for the CDR3 is TGTGCCAGTAGTATGGACGGGTACTATGGCTACACCTTC. This translates into CASSMDGYYGYTF. This sequence joins TRBV19 and TRBJ1-2, with D unresolved. The CDR3 consists of 13 residues. V lost 3 bases to trimming and J lost 3 bases, with 8 bases between them. From germline, CDR1 is LNHDA and CDR2 SQIVND (reference sequence).

The rearrangement joins TRBV7-2 to TRBJ2-7; 9 positions agree with TRBD2. Germline values: CDR1 SGHTA, CDR2 FQGNSA. The CDR3 covers 14 residues. The V segment lost 6 bases and the J segment 2 bases; nucleotides outside the gene matches: 5. CDR3 protein: CASSKRGVPYEQYF. CDR3 DNA: TGTGCCAGCAGTAAGCGGGGGGTTCCCTACGAGCAGTACTTC.

This clone turned up a few times. The rearrangement joins TRBV15 to TRBJ1-5; D not resolved. Looked up from germline, CDR1 is LNHNV and CDR2 is YYDKDF (reference sequence). This CDR3 contains 15 residues. V was shortened by 5 bases and J by 6 bases, with 17 bases between the two germline ends. The CDR3 loop is CATSEFSEGIQPQHF. DNA for the CDR3: TGTGCCACCAGCGAGTTCTCGGAGGGCATTCAGCCCCAGCATTTT.

This clone was seen more than once but under ten times. V and J are TRBV9 and TRBJ2-7, with D perhaps matching TRBD1 or TRBD2 (5 bases each). The CDR3 has 13 amino acids. V lost 4 bases, J lost 7 bases, and 15 bases lay in between. The germline CDR1 and CDR2 sequences are SGDLS and YYNGEE. Here the CDR3 reads CASSLGTEGEQYV. For the CDR3, the DNA is TGTGCCAGCAGCCTCGGGACCGAGGGGGAGCAGTACGTC.

This clone was seen more than once but under ten times. In DNA form, the CDR3 reads TGTGCCAGCAGCCCTCTGGCGTGGAACACCGGGGAGCTGTTTTTT. As protein: CASSPLAWNTGELFF. The chain combines TRBV7-9 with TRBJ2-2; D is uncertain. CDR1 and CDR2 (germline): SEHNR, FQNEAQ (reference sequence). V shed 5 bases and J shed 1 base, with 11 bases lying between them. CDR3 length: 15 residues.

The J gene is TRBJ2-7, the V gene TRBV11-2; 7 positions match TRBD2. Germline values: CDR1 SGHAT, CDR2 FQNNGV. V was pared by 1 base and J by 1 base, with 4 bases of the junction left unmatched. The CDR3 covers 15 residues. The CDR3 DNA follows: TGTGCCAGCAGCTTAGCGGGGGGAGATTCCTACGAGCAGTACTTC. Translated, it gives CASSLAGGDSYEQYF.

This clone occurred a few times. The chain links TRBV5-1 to TRBJ2-1, with D possibly being TRBD1 (5 bases). Germline CDR1 is SGHRS and CDR2 is YFSETQ. The CDR3 runs to 13 residues. V was pared by 5 bases and J by 12 bases, with 18 bases between. The CDR3 DNA reads TGCGCCAGCAGGTGGGGCATGGGCGAGGCGCAGTTCTTC. It yields the protein CASRWGMGEAQFF.

The chain combines TRBV6-5 with TRBJ2-2; D ambiguous. Germline CDR1 MNHEY, CDR2 SVGAGI. CDR3 length equals 15 residues. V lost 2 bases, J lost 3 bases, and 10 bases lay in between. This CDR3 is CASSYRVGYTGELFF. The CDR3, as DNA: TGTGCCAGCAGTTACCGGGTCGGATACACCGGGGAGCTGTTTTTT.

The chain carries TRBV5-1 and TRBJ2-3; 11 nucleotides match TRBD1. The V segment lost 4 bases and the J segment 0 bases; nucleotides outside the gene matches: 1. The CDR3 sequence is 15 residues long. Germline V gene sequence: CDR1 SGHRS, CDR2 YFSETQ. The CDR3 region has the DNA TGCGCCAGCAGCGGGACAGGGGGTAGCACAGATACGCAGTATTTT. As protein: CASSGTGGSTDTQYF.

The chain links TRBV7-2 to TRBJ1-2; unclear D gene. Trimming shortened V by 5 bases and J by 0 bases, and 13 bases separated the two germline ends. Looked up from germline, CDR1 is SGHTA and CDR2 is FQGNSA. The CDR3 length is 15 residues. CDR3 residues: CASSPVRVANYGYTF. The DNA for the CDR3 is TGTGCCAGCAGCCCCGTGAGGGTGGCTAACTATGGCTACACCTTC. The full variable domain, in which reference TRBV7-2 and TRBJ1-2 provide the parts outside the CDR3, is GAGVSQSPSNKVTEKGKDVELRCDPISGHTALYWYRQSLGQGLEFLIYFQGNSAPDKSGLPSDRFSAERTGGSVSTLTIQRTQQEDSAVYLCASSPVRVANYGYTFGSGTRLTVV.

This rearrangement joins TRBV5-1 to TRBJ2-7; D possibly corresponds to TRBD1 (5 bases). The CDR3 length is 13 residues. Trimming removed 0 bases at V and 11 bases at J, with 15 bases between. Germline values: CDR1 SGHRS, CDR2 YFSETQ. CDR3 DNA sequence: TGCGCCAGCAGCTTGGGACAGACGGAGAGCAAGTACGTC. It encodes CASSLGQTESKYV.

This clone was seen many times. V is TRBV27 and J is TRBJ2-7, with D hard to call. Germline V lookup: CDR1 MNHEY, CDR2 SMNVEV (reference sequence). The CDR3 sequence is 14 residues long. The V end was cut by 5 bases, the J end by 0 bases, with 11 bases between. The CDR3: CASSARSSSYEQYV. CDR3 in DNA: TGTGCCAGCAGTGCGAGGTCCAGCTCCTACGAGCAGTACGTC.

This clone has a handful of counts. The chain employs TRBV5-6 and TRBJ2-7; no reliable D call. Looked up from germline, CDR1 is SGHDT and CDR2 is YYEEEE. V lost 2 bases to trimming and J lost 3 bases, with 15 bases between them. The length of the CDR3 is 15 residues. CDR3 region: CASSFGRRIDYEQYF. The DNA of the CDR3 is TGTGCCAGCAGCTTTGGCAGGAGAATTGACTACGAGCAGTACTTC.

This clone was detected ten times or more. The chain has TRBV10-3 and TRBJ2-1; the match to TRBD1 covers 8 bases. The CDR3 totals 12 residues. Trimming cost V 5 bases and J 10 bases; bases outside gene matches: 4. CDR1 and CDR2 from the germline V gene are ENHRY and SYGVKD. The CDR3 DNA reads TGTGCCATCAGTTCAGGGGGCGAAGAGCAGTTCTTC. Amino acid sequence: CAISSGGEEQFF.

The chain joins TRBV5-4 to TRBJ2-1; weak D call: TRBD2 (5 bases). With 4 bases removed from V and 4 bases from J, the gap between germline ends came to 12 bases. The CDR3 is 14 amino acids. Germline loops: CDR1 SGHNT, CDR2 YYREEE (reference sequence). The chain's CDR3 is CASSQRTGYNEQFF. The CDR3 nucleotides are TGTGCCAGCAGCCAACGGACGGGATACAATGAGCAGTTCTTC.

V usage is TRBV4-1 and J usage is TRBJ2-1; 10 bases align to TRBD2. The V gene end was trimmed by 0 bases and the J gene end by 12 bases; junction bases not matched to a gene: 14. CDR3 size: 17 residues. Germline-derived CDR1 and CDR2 are MGHRA and YSYEKL. CDR3 protein: CASSQEGSGGPRGVQFF. The CDR3 DNA reads TGCGCCAGCAGCCAAGAGGGTAGCGGGGGGCCCCGTGGGGTGCAGTTCTTC.

This clone was observed a handful of times. The rearrangement uses TRBV4-3 and TRBJ2-1; unclear D gene. V lost 1 base to trimming and J lost 5 bases, with 9 bases between them. This CDR3 region has 14 residues. Per germline, CDR1 LGHNA and CDR2 YSLEER. The chain's CDR3 is CASSQGTVNNEQFF. The CDR3 DNA follows: TGCGCCAGCAGCCAAGGGACGGTTAACAATGAGCAGTTCTTC.

The J gene is TRBJ2-1, the V gene TRBV29-1; D is perhaps TRBD2 (5 bases). Germline CDR1 SQVTM, CDR2 ANQGSEA. This CDR3 comprises 15 residues. V was cut by 4 bases and J by 4 bases, with 17 bases left in between. The CDR3 DNA sequence: TGCAGCGTTGCGAGAGGAGGCTTCGGGTACAATGAGCAGTTCTTC. This translates into CSVARGGFGYNEQFF.

J is TRBJ2-7 and V is TRBV18; 8 bases map to TRBD1. V was clipped by 4 bases and J by 6 bases; unmatched bases: 11. Germline V CDR1 and CDR2: KGHSH, LQKENI. This CDR3 region has 15 residues. Written as DNA, the CDR3 is TGTGCCAGCTCACTCCCGGGACAGGCTTCCGGCGAGCAGTACTTC. The encoded protein is CASSLPGQASGEQYF.

This clone was seen a few times. This chain uses TRBV6-5 with TRBJ2-1, with D perhaps given as TRBD1 or TRBD2 (5 bases each). This CDR3 spans 15 amino acids. Trimming pared 6 bases from V and 7 bases from J, leaving 19 bases between. CDR1 and CDR2 (germline): MNHEY, SVGAGI. The DNA of the CDR3 is TGTGCCAGCAGCCGTGGGACCCCTCTCGGGAATGAGCAGTTCTTC. It codes for CASSRGTPLGNEQFF.

V gene TRBV25-1 combines with J gene TRBJ2-7; unclear D gene. V was pared by 3 bases and J by 6 bases, with 9 bases between. The germline CDR1 and CDR2 sequences are MGHDK and SYGVNS. This CDR3 is 12 amino acids long. The CDR3 DNA sequence: TGTGCCAGCAGTGACAATGAGGTCGAGCAGTACTTC. Protein product: CASSDNEVEQYF.